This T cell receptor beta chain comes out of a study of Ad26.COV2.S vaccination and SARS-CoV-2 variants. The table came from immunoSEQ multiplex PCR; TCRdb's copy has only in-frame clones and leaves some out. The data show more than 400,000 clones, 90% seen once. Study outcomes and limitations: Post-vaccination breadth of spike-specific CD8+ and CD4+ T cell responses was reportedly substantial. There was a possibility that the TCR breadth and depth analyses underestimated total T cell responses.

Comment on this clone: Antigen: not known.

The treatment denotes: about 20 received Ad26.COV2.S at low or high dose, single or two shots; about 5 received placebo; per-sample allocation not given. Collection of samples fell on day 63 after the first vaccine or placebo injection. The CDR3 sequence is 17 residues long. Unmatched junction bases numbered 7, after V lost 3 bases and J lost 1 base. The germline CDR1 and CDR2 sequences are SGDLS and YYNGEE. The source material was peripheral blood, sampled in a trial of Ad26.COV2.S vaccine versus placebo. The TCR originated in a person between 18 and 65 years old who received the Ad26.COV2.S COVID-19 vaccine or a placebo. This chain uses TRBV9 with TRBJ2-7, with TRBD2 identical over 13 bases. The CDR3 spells CASSEGLAGQRSYEQYF. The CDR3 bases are TGTGCCAGCAGCGAGGGACTAGCGGGGCAAAGATCCTACGAGCAGTACTTC. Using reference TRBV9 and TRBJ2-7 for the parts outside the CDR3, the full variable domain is DSGVTQTPKHLITATGQRVTLRCSPRSGDLSVYWYQQSLDQGLQFLIQYYNGEERAKGNILERFSAQQFPDLHSELNLSSLELGDSALYFCASSEGLAGQRSYEQYFGPGTRLTVT.